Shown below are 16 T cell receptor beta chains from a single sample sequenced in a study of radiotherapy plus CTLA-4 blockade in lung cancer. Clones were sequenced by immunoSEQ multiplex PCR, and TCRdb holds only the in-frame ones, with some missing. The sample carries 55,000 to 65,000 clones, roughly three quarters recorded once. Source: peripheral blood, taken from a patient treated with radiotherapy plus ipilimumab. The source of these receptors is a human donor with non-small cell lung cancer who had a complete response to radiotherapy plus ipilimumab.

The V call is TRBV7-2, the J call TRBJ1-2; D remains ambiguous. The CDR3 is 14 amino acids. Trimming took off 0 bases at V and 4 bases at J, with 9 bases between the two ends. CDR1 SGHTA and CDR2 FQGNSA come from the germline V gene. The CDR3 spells CASSLAAGGYGYTF. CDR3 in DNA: TGTGCCAGCAGCTTAGCGGCAGGAGGCTATGGCTACACCTTC.

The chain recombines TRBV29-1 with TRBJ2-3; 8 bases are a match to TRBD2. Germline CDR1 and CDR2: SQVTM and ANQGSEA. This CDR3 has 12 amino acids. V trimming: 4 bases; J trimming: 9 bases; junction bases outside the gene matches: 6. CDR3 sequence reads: CSVARTSSTQYF. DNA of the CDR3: TGCAGCGTTGCCCGGACTAGCTCGACGCAGTATTTT.

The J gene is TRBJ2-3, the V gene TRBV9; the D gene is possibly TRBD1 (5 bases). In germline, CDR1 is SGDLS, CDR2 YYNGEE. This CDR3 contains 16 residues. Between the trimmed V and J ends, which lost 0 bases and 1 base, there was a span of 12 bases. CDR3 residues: CASSVGTGHRTDTQYF. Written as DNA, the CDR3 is TGTGCCAGCAGCGTAGGAACAGGCCACCGCACAGATACGCAGTATTTT.

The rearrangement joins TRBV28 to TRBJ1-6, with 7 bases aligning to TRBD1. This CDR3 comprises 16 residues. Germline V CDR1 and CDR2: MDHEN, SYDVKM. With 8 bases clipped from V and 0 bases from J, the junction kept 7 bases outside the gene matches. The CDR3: CASSARGSSYNSPLHF. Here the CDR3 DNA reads TGTGCCAGCTCAGCCAGGGGGAGCTCCTATAATTCACCCCTCCACTTT.

Written as DNA, the CDR3 is TGTGCCAGCAGCCAGACAGGGGGGGCCTACGAGCAGTACTTC. It codes for CASSQTGGAYEQYF. V gene TRBV7-2 combines with J gene TRBJ2-7; 9 nucleotides agree with TRBD1. The V and J ends lost 5 bases and 2 bases, in that order; junction bases with no gene match: 4. This CDR3 spans 14 amino acids. Germline CDR1 is SGHTA and CDR2 is FQGNSA.

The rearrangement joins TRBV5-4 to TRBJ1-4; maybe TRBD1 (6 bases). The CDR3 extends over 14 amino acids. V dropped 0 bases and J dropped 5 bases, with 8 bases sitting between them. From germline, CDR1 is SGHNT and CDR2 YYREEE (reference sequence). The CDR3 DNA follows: TGTGCCAGCAGCTTGGACAGGGTGAATGAAAAACTGTTTTTT. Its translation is CASSLDRVNEKLFF. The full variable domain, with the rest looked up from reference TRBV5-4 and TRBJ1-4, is ETGVTQSPTHLIKTRGQQVTLRCSSQSGHNTVSWYQQALGQGPQFIFQYYREEENGRGNFPPRFSGLQFPNYSSELNVNALELDDSALYLCASSLDRVNEKLFFGSGTQLSVL.

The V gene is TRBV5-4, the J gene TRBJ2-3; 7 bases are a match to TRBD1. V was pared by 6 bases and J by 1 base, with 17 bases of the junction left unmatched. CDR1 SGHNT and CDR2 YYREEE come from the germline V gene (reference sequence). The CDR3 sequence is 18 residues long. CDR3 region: CASKLLGLWDSGTDTQYF. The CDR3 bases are TGTGCCAGCAAACTTCTTGGCTTGTGGGACAGCGGCACAGATACGCAGTATTTT.

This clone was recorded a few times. The CDR3: CASSQESASGMTYEQYF. CDR3 coding DNA: TGCGCCAGCAGCCAAGAATCGGCTAGCGGGATGACCTACGAGCAGTACTTC. J is TRBJ2-7 and V is TRBV4-1; 9 bases match TRBD2. From germline, CDR1 is MGHRA and CDR2 YSYEKL. J lost 2 bases, V lost 0 bases, and 8 bases had no gene match. The CDR3 totals 17 residues.

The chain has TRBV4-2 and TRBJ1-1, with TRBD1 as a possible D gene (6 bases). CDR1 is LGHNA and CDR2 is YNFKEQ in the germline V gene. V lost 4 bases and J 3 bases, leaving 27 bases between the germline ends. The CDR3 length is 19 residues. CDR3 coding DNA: TGTGCCAGCAGCCCAGATAGGGGGACCCGTCTTACCCTTTACACTGAAGCTTTCTTT. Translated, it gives CASSPDRGTRLTLYTEAFF.

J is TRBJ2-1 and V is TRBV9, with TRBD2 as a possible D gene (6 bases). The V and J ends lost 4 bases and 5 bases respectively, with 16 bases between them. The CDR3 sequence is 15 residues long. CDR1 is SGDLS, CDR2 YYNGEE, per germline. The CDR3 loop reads CASSPPHGGDNEQFF. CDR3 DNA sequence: TGTGCCAGCAGCCCCCCCCACGGGGGAGACAATGAGCAGTTCTTC.

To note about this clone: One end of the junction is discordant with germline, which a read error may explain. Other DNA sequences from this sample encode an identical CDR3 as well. The CDR3 nucleotides are TGTGCCAGCAGCGTCGACTTAGCGGGGGCCGGGGAGTTGTTTTTT. This sequence encodes CASSVDLAGAGELFF. V and J are TRBV9 and TRBJ2-2, with 9 bases lining up with TRBD2. Per germline, CDR1 SGDLS and CDR2 YYNGEE. CDR3 length: 15 residues.

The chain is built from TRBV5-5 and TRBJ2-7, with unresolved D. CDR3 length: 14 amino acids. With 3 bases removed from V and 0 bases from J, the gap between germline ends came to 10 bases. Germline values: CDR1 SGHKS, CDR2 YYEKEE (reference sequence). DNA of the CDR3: TGTGCCAGCAGCTGGTATCTAAGCTCCTACGAGCAGTACTTC. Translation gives CASSWYLSSYEQYF.

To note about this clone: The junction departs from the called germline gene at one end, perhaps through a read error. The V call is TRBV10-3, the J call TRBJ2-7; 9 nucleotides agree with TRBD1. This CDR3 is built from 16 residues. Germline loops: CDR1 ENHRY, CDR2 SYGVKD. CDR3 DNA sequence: TGTGCCATCAGCAGAGTGGGACAGGGAGACTCCCACGAGCAGTACTTC. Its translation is CAISRVGQGDSHEQYF.

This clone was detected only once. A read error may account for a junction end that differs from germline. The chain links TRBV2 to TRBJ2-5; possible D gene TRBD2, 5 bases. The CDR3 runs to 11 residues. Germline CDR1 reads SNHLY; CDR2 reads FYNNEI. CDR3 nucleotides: TGTGCCGGCAGCGGAGTAGGGACCCAGTACTTC. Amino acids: CAGSGVGTQYF.

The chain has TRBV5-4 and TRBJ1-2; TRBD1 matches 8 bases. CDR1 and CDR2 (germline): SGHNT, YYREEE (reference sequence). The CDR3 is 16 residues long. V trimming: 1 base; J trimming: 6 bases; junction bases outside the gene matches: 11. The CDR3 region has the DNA TGTGCCAGCAGCTTGCCCTTAGGACAGGGAGCGGATGGCTACACCTTC. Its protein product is CASSLPLGQGADGYTF.

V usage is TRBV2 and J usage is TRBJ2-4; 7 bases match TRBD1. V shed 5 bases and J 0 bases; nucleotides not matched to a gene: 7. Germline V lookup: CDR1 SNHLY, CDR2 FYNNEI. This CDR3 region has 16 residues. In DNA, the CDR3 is TGTGCCAGCAGTACCCGGGACAGTGTAGCCAAAAACATTCAGTACTTC. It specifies CASSTRDSVAKNIQYF.